The rows below give T cell receptor beta chains drawn from one sample of a study of Graves' ophthalmopathy and Graves' hyperthyroidism. Via MiXCR, TCRdb re-called the multiplex PCR reads, giving one row per CDR3 protein. The data hold some 1.1 million distinct CDR3 sequences, with 35% to 40% observed a single time. Specimen: peripheral blood or thyroid tissue (not recorded which). These receptors all stem from an adult man with Graves' hyperthyroidism. Both conserved end residues are part of each CDR3. A D gene is named only where the DNA matches it firmly. Clone size is given for some rows only: seen once, a few or many times, or a class if the clone is expanded.

D gene	J gene	V gene	clone size	CDR3 DNA	CDR3 protein
-	TRBJ1-5	TRBV2	-	TGTGCCAGCAGTGGCAGGGGCAGCAGTCAGCCCCAGCATTTT	CASSGRGSSQPQHF
TRBD1	TRBJ1-4	TRBV7-9	-	TGTGCCAGCAGCCCCGCTCACAGGGGTAATGAAAAACTGTTTTTT	CASSPAHRGNEKLFF
TRBD2	TRBJ2-7	TRBV10-3	-	TGTGCCAGCAACCCTCTAGCGGGAGAACGGGACGAGCAGTACTTC	CASNPLAGERDEQYF
TRBD2	TRBJ2-7	TRBV2	-	TGTGCCAGCAGGGGAGGGCATAAGACGGGGAGGGAGCAGTACTTC	CASRGGHKTGREQYF
-	TRBJ2-7	TRBV6-2/TRBV6-3	few	TGTGCCAGCAGTTACTCACGCGGGACCGCCTACGAGCAGTACTTC	CASSYSRGTAYEQYF
-	TRBJ1-1	TRBV10-2	-	TGTGCCAGCAGTGGGAAATCAGGGGATTCATCTCCTTTCTTT	CASSGKSGDSSPFF
TRBD2	TRBJ2-7	TRBV29-1	many	TGCAGCGTTGACGGCGCTAGCGGGTCAACCTACGAGCAGTACTTC	CSVDGASGSTYEQYF
-	TRBJ1-5	TRBV6-5	many	TGTGCCAGCAGTTATGGGGGGAGCAATCAGCCCCAGCATTTT	CASSYGGSNQPQHF
-	TRBJ1-1	TRBV6-1	once	TGTGCCAGCGCATTTGATAGGGGTGGCCAAGCTTTCTTT	CASAFDRGGQAFF
TRBD1	TRBJ2-7	TRBV28	-	TGTGCCAGCAGCCCCTGGGGACAGGGGAGGAACGAGCAGTACTTC	CASSPWGQGRNEQYF
TRBD2	TRBJ2-5	TRBV19	-	TGTGCCAGTAGTATCGGCGTGGGGGGGGGTCAGCCCCAGTACTTC	CASSIGVGGGQPQYF
-	TRBJ2-7	TRBV2	many	TGTGCCAGCAGTGAAAAGGGGAGCTCCTACGAGCAGTACTTC	CASSEKGSSYEQYF
-	TRBJ2-5	TRBV7-2	-	-	CDSSFYICSARLAGGQETQYF
-	TRBJ2-5	TRBV4-3	many	TGCGCCAGCAGCCAAGATCGGTTTGTCAGGGGCGCGGAGACCCAGTACTTC	CASSQDRFVRGAETQYF
-	TRBJ2-2	TRBV25-1	-	TGTGCCAGCAGTTTCTCTGACAAGAGCACCGGGGAGCTGTTTTTT	CASSFSDKSTGELFF
TRBD1	TRBJ2-5	TRBV5-1	many	TGCGCCAGCAGCATAGGACAGGGTGGTGGAGAGACCCAGTACTTC	CASSIGQGGGETQYF
-	TRBJ2-7	TRBV11-3	-	TGTGCCAGCAGCTTAGTGTTAGGGCGGGCCTACGAGCAGTACTTC	CASSLVLGRAYEQYF
TRBD1	TRBJ2-7	TRBV29-1	-	TGCAGCGTTGCCCCGACAGGGGATGAGCAGTACTTC	CSVAPTGDEQYF
TRBD1	TRBJ2-7	TRBV15	once	TGTGCCACCAGCAGAGGGGCCGGGACAGGCACCTACGAGCAGTACTTC	CATSRGAGTGTYEQYF
-	TRBJ2-7	TRBV2	many	TGTGCCAGCAGTGAAGGGTCGGGGGCCGAGCAGTACTTC	CASSEGSGAEQYF
-	TRBJ2-7	TRBV29-1	-	TGCAGCGGATCTCACGCCTCCAGCTACGAGCAGTACTTC	CSGSHASSYEQYF
TRBD1	TRBJ2-7	TRBV10-3	-	TGTGCCAGCAGTTTCCTTCTCGGACAGGGTTACGAGCAGTACTTC	CASSFLLGQGYEQYF
-	TRBJ2-7	TRBV12-3/TRBV12-4	many	TGTGCCAGCAGTCCCGCGCCAGTCACAGGCTACGAGCAGTACTTC	CASSPAPVTGYEQYF
TRBD1	TRBJ2-7	TRBV24-1	-	TGTGCCAGCAGTTACGTTGACAGGGCCTACGAGCAGTACTTC	CASSYVDRAYEQYF
-	TRBJ2-7	TRBV7-8	few	TGTGCCAGCAGTTTATCCGCAGGGTTCGTGTACGAGCAGTACTTC	CASSLSAGFVYEQYF
-	TRBJ2-3	TRBV7-3	-	TGTGCCAGCAGCGCGGGACAGATTCTCACAGATACGCAGTATTTT	CASSAGQILTDTQYF
-	TRBJ1-1	TRBV20-1	once	TGCAGTGCTAGTGGTACCAGCACAGCGAACACTGAAGCTTTCTTT	CSASGTSTANTEAFF
TRBD2	TRBJ2-2	TRBV7-2	-	TGTGCCAGCAGACGTAGCGGGGGGGACACGAACACCGGGGAGCTGTTTTTT	CASRRSGGDTNTGELFF
-	TRBJ2-5	TRBV10-3	many	TGTGCCATCAGTGGCACAGTCCAAGAGACCCAGTACTTC	CAISGTVQETQYF
TRBD1	TRBJ1-1	TRBV6-5	few	TGTGCCAGCAGTTGGGACACAGGGGGTACTGAAGCTTTCTTT	CASSWDTGGTEAFF
TRBD2	TRBJ2-5	TRBV7-2	-	TGTGCCAGCAGCTTAATCAGGGTGGGAGGGTACGAGACCCAGTACTTC	CASSLIRVGGYETQYF
TRBD2	TRBJ2-1	TRBV19	few	TGTGCCAGTAGTATAGGAGCTAGCGGGACCAACAATGAGCAGTTCTTC	CASSIGASGTNNEQFF
-	TRBJ2-6	TRBV2	many	TGTGCCAGCAGTGATTTCGAAGGTGGGGCCAACGTCCTGACTTTC	CASSDFEGGANVLTF
-	TRBJ2-7	TRBV7-2	-	TGTGCCAGCACCCAACAGATTGGGGGGCAGGGTGTCACCTACGAGCAGTACTTC	CASTQQIGGQGVTYEQYF
TRBD2	TRBJ2-7	TRBV20-1	-	TGCAGTGCTAGAGCGGGAGGCCGGAGGGAGCAGTACTTC	CSARAGGRREQYF
-	TRBJ1-6	TRBV5-1	many	TGCGCCAGCAGCTTGGACAGAACCTATAATTCACCCCTCCACTTT	CASSLDRTYNSPLHF
TRBD1	TRBJ1-1	TRBV7-9	many	TGTGCCAGCAGCCATACAGGGGGCACTGAAGCTTTCTTT	CASSHTGGTEAFF
TRBD1	TRBJ2-7	TRBV3-1	few	TGTGCCAGCAGCTCAACAGGGGGCGCGCAGTACTTC	CASSSTGGAQYF
-	TRBJ1-6	TRBV5-1	many	TGCGCCAGCAGCCCGCAGCGGAGCTCCTATAATTCACCCCTCCACTTT	CASSPQRSSYNSPLHF
TRBD1	TRBJ1-6	TRBV5-1	-	TGCGCCAGCAGCTTGGAGGTAGCACAGGGACAGGGTAAAAATTCACCCCTCCACTTT	CASSLEVAQGQGKNSPLHF
-	TRBJ1-1	TRBV5-1	-	TGCGCCAGCAGGTGGGACGGACAGAATAAGGCTTTCTTT	CASRWDGQNKAFF
-	TRBJ1-5	TRBV12-3/TRBV12-4	few	TGTGCCAGCAGTCCAGCCCCAGTGAGTAGCAATCAGCCCCAGCATTTT	CASSPAPVSSNQPQHF
-	TRBJ1-6	TRBV25-1	few	TGTGCCAGCAGTCACCGGGGTACTCATTCACCCCTCCACTTT	CASSHRGTHSPLHF
-	TRBJ2-5	TRBV24-1	few	TGTGCCACCAGTGATAGAGGACAGCGGGAGACCCAGTACTTC	CATSDRGQRETQYF
TRBD1	TRBJ1-5	TRBV20-1	many	TGCAGTGCTAGAGGTGACAGGGGTGCACAGCCCCAGCATTTT	CSARGDRGAQPQHF
-	TRBJ1-5	TRBV15	-	TGTGCCACCAGCAGCCCCGACACTAATCAGCCCCAGCATTTT	CATSSPDTNQPQHF
-	TRBJ2-1	TRBV25-1	-	TGTGCCAGCAGTTCGACGGGGAGTAATGAGCAGTTCTTC	CASSSTGSNEQFF
-	TRBJ1-3	TRBV15	few	TGTGCCACCAGCATGGAGGGCCTCTCTGGAAACACCATATATTTT	CATSMEGLSGNTIYF
-	TRBJ2-5	TRBV29-1	many	TGCAGCGTTGAGTGGGGGCTTCAGACCCAGTACTTC	CSVEWGLQTQYF